The entry below describes one T cell receptor beta chain. Its antigen remains unknown. These data originate in a study of T cell responses to AZD1222 COVID-19 vaccine. Clones were read by immunoSEQ multiplex PCR, and TCRdb kept only the in-frame ones, dropping some. The sample shows approximately 150,000 clones, 87% of them seen only once. Study conclusions and caveats: Spike-spanning, vaccine-associated CD4 TCRs were dominant at 160-218 and 743-854.

The receptor was isolated from an adult in good health. The input for sequencing was peripheral blood, taken on day 0 of AZD1222 vaccination.

This CDR3 reads CASSLVQGSTEAFF. The CDR3 nucleotides are TGTGCCAGCAGTTTGGTACAGGGGAGTACTGAAGCTTTCTTT. The V gene is TRBV28, the J gene TRBJ1-1; 7 nucleotides align to TRBD1. Germline V gene lookup returns CDR1 MDHEN and CDR2 SYDVKM. The ends lost 3 bases at V and 5 bases at J; junction bases unmatched: 6. The CDR3 consists of 14 residues.